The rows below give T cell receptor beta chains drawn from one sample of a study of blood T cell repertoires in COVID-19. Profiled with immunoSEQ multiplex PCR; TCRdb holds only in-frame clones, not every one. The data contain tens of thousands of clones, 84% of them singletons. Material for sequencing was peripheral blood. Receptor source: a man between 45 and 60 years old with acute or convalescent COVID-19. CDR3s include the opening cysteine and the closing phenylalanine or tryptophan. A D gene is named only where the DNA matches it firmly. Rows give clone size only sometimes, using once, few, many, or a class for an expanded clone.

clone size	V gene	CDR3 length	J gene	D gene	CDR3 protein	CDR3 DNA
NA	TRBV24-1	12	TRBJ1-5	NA	CATSDDSRAQHF	TGTGCCACCAGTGATGATTCCAGGGCCCAGCATTTT
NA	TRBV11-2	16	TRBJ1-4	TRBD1	CASSLNRGGPGEKLFF	TGTGCCAGCAGCCTAAATAGAGGGGGCCCAGGTGAAAAACTGTTTTTT
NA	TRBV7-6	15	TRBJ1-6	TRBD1	CASSLAGTANSPLHF	TGTGCCAGCAGTCTAGCGGGGACAGCTAATTCACCCCTCCACTTT
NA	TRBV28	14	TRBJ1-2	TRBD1	CASSETGAGYGYTF	TGTGCCAGCAGTGAGACAGGGGCGGGGTATGGCTACACCTTC
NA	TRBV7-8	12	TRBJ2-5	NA	CASSPQQETQYF	TGTGCCAGCAGCCCCCAACAAGAGACCCAGTACTTC
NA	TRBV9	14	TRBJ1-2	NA	CASSPSVQDYGYTF	TGTGCCAGCAGCCCCAGCGTACAGGACTATGGCTACACCTTC
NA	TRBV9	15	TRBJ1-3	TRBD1	CASSASGGFGNTIYF	TGTGCCAGCAGCGCCTCAGGGGGCTTTGGAAACACCATATATTTT
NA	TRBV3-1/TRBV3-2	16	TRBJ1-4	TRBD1	CASSPGQAKEREKLFF	TGTGCCAGCAGCCCGGGACAGGCCAAGGAAAGGGAAAAACTGTTTTTT
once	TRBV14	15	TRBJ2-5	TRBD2	CASSLFREAAETQYF	TGTGCCAGCAGCCTCTTTCGGGAGGCGGCAGAGACCCAGTACTTC
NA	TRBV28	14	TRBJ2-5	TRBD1	CASRSAGTGGTQYF	TGTGCCAGCAGGTCAGCCGGGACAGGGGGGACCCAGTACTTC
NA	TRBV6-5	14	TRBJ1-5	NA	CASRPGGLSQPQHF	TGTGCCAGCAGACCGGGGGGGCTAAGTCAGCCCCAGCATTTT
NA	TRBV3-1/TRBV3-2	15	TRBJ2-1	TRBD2	CASSQILGGAHEQFF	TGTGCCAGCAGCCAAATCCTCGGGGGGGCCCATGAGCAGTTCTTC
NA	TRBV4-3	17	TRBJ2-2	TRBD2	CASSQEGVAGGAGELFF	TGCGCCAGCAGCCAAGAAGGTGTAGCGGGGGGTGCCGGGGAGCTGTTTTTT
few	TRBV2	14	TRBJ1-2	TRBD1	CASRLTGQVYGYTF	TGTGCCAGCAGACTAACGGGACAGGTCTATGGCTACACCTTC
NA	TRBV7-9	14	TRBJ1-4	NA	CASTRANRDEKLFF	TGTGCCAGCACCAGGGCAAACAGAGATGAAAAACTGTTTTTT
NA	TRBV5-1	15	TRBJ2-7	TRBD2	CASSLDAGGPYEQYF	TGCGCCAGCAGCTTGGACGCGGGAGGTCCCTACGAGCAGTACTTC
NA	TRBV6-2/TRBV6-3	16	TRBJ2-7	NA	CASSLSSAKGAYEQYF	TGTGCCAGCAGTTTGTCTAGCGCAAAAGGGGCCTACGAGCAGTACTTC
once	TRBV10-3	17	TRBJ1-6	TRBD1	CAISEVQGAVWNSPLHF	TGTGCCATCAGTGAGGTACAGGGGGCAGTTTGGAATTCACCCCTCCACTTT
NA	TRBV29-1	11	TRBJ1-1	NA	CSVVGRGEAFF	TGCAGCGTTGTAGGCAGGGGTGAAGCTTTCTTT
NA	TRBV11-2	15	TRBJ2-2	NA	CASSLEGTQTGELFF	TGTGCCAGCAGCTTAGAAGGGACACAGACCGGGGAGCTGTTTTTT
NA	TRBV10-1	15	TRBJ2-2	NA	CASSDRGKNTGELFF	TGCGCCAGCAGCGATAGAGGAAAGAACACCGGGGAGCTGTTTTTT
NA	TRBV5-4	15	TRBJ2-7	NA	CASSFARLSSGEQYF	TGTGCCAGCAGCTTCGCCCGACTTAGTTCTGGAGAGCAGTACTTC
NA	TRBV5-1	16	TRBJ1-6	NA	CASSRQADSYNSPLHF	TGCGCCAGCAGTCGACAGGCCGACTCCTATAATTCACCCCTCCACTTT
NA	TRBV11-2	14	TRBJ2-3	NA	CASSFAGAADTQYF	TGTGCCAGCAGCTTCGCAGGGGCGGCAGATACGCAGTATTTT
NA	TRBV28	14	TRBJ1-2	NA	CASSLGARNYGYTF	TGTGCCAGCAGCCTAGGGGCCCGAAACTATGGCTACACCTTC
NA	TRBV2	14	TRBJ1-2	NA	CASSEVGARGGYTF	TGTGCCAGCAGTGAAGTTGGGGCGCGAGGAGGCTACACCTTC
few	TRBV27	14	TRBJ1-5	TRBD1	CASSFQGGNQPQHF	TGTGCCAGCAGTTTTCAGGGGGGCAATCAGCCCCAGCATTTT
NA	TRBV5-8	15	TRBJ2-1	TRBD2	CASIRTSGRANEQFF	TGTGCCAGCATACGGACTAGCGGGAGGGCCAATGAGCAGTTCTTC
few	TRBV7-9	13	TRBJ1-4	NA	CASSARTDEKLFF	TGTGCCAGCAGCGCGAGGACAGATGAAAAACTGTTTTTT
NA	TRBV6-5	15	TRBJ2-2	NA	CASYMEGAYTGELFF	TGTGCCAGCTATATGGAGGGGGCTTACACCGGGGAGCTGTTTTTT
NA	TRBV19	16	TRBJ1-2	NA	CASSIGLRGDRAGYTF	TGTGCCAGTAGTATAGGGCTAAGGGGCGACCGGGCTGGCTACACCTTC
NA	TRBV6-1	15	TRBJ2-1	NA	CASILASESYNEQFF	TGTGCCAGCATCCTCGCTAGCGAATCCTACAATGAGCAGTTCTTC
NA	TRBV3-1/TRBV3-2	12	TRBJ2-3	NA	CASSQGLGTQYF	TGTGCCAGCAGCCAAGGACTAGGCACGCAGTATTTT
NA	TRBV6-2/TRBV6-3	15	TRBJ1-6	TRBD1	CASSLLRDSNSPLHF	TGTGCCAGCAGTTTGCTCCGGGACAGCAATTCACCCCTCCACTTT
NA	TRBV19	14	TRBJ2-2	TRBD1	CATSRDRYTGELFF	TGTGCCACCTCTCGGGACAGATACACCGGGGAGCTGTTTTTT